This T cell receptor (beta chain) was sequenced during a study of cytomegalovirus exposure and HLA in healthy donors (dated by TCRdb to 2015 to 2018). Regarding the study in general: An earlier analysis of approximately 550 of the donors reported 250 to 300 Gb of sequence data and roughly 110 million unique TCR beta sequences from some 180 million T cells. An early release that covered several hundred HLA-typed donors contained approximately 300 gigabases of sequencing data and about 93 million unique TCR sequences. Among the approximately 430 genotyped donors, roughly 80% belonged to the genetic ancestry cluster associated with self-reported Caucasian donors. The study was designed to test whether signatures of past pathogen exposure could be identified by cataloging public T cell receptors. The study used immunosequencing to profile the T cell repertoires of several hundred subjects and linked those repertoires to cytomegalovirus serostatus. In addition to the first cohort of 666 subjects, a separate validation cohort of approximately 110 different subjects was used. To predict cytomegalovirus infection status, the study combined high-throughput TCR immunosequencing, statistical association of individual TCRs with disease status, and machine learning. In a later analysis, previously published TCR beta repertoires from more than 500 donors were re-analyzed and high-resolution HLA genotyping was added so that TCR occurrence patterns could be studied. Rather than drawing on any new phenotypic data, the later analysis identified candidate immune exposures from TCR beta sequences and the way those sequences occurred across donors. In an earlier analysis of around 540 of the donors, high-throughput TCR beta sequencing was used to judge whether each TCR beta V gene segment behaved as functional or pseudogenic. Donor age, sex, ethnicity and CMV serostatus were compiled alongside the repertoire data. A later genetic analysis used genome-wide SNP genotypes for about 60% of the roughly 700 donors, treating that subset as a discovery cohort. All discovery cohort repertoires had been generated using a single sequencing platform. Both class I and class II loci were covered by HLA typing, at four-digit resolution. Typing coverage varied by locus: about 620-630 donors for A, B, C, DRB1 and DQB1; about 520 for DQA1; some 610 for DPA1; some 470 for DPB1. Five DR-DQ haplotypes were handled as single units for association and clustering because linkage in the cohort was strong. On average, approximately 250,000 unique TCR beta nucleotide sequences were sequenced per donor among a few hundred genotyped donors of the cohort, with roughly 18% of those sequences being non-productive.

Libraries came from the immunoSEQ multiplex PCR assay. For the multiplex PCR, a mixture combining 60 forward primers for TCR Vbeta segments and 13 reverse primers for TCR Jbeta segments was used. A multiplex PCR assay on genomic DNA amplified the CDR3 region of rearranged TCR beta genes. Amplified TCR beta libraries were sequenced as 87-base-pair reads on the Illumina HiSeq System. The published analysis was carried out like this. A later analysis counted approximately 74 million unique TCR beta chains across the 666 repertoires, and 10 million to 12 million of these chains were shared by at least two donors. To remove PCR and sequencing errors, raw reads were error-corrected and collapsed into unique sequences using a nearest-neighbor algorithm that merged closely related sequences. To assign V, D and J gene segments, CDR3 sequences were aligned to IMGT reference sequences. For a sequence to be retained, a match of at least six nucleotides was required to both a V gene segment and a J gene segment. A rearrangement counted as productive if the CDR3 had no stop codons and remained in frame with V and J, and every other rearrangement counted as non-productive. Following IMGT convention, CDR3 was defined as the stretch from the second conserved V-encoded cysteine up to the conserved J-encoded phenylalanine. The earlier analysis of about 500 of the donors excluded sequences that lacked an unambiguous match to a single V gene segment. In an earlier analysis of 587 of the donors, V segments were called functional above 56.7% productive rearrangements and were called segregating when the between-donor standard deviation exceeded 5%. A statistical classification framework was built for diagnosing cytomegalovirus status from the catalog of TCR beta chain sequences. A later analysis assigned V and J genes by comparing TCR nucleotide sequences with IMGT/GENE-DB human TR gene sequences. In a later analysis, CDR3 sequences and most-parsimonious VDJ recombination scenarios were assigned using the TCRdist pipeline. In a later analysis, each TCR beta chain was defined by its CDR3 amino acid sequence together with its V-gene family, and reads lacking a unique V-gene family were excluded. As a way to deal with suspected cross-contamination and a sequencing artifact, a later analysis dropped 450 to 700 nucleotide sequences that were highly shared and had low generation probability. For each public chain, a later analysis derived a clonal expansion index from normalized ranks of inferred template counts within each repertoire. A later analysis computed generation probabilities with a VDJ recombination model fitted to out-of-frame rearrangements, and checked the results against IGoR. In a later analysis, hypergeometric tests were used to score TCR-TCR, TCR-HLA and TCR-CMV co-occurrence, with a repertoire-size bias correction applied to TCR pairs. In a later analysis, false discovery rates were estimated by permuting HLA or CMV assignments 20 times. In a later analysis, co-occurring TCRs were grouped using DBSCAN, with TCRdist sequence similarity added in when clustering inside HLA-allele-positive subsets. Repertoires with fewer than 30,000 or more than 120,000 public chains, plus five repertoires with anomalous nucleotide sharing, were excluded from co-occurrence clustering. TCRdb took this table from immuneACCESS and kept in-frame rearrangements with V and J called. Such tables lack part of the clones; where checked against another copy, unresolved V genes explain under half of the gap, and the rest is unexplained. That table furnishes V, J and clone size, whereas the DNA furnished D and trimming. Here the sample has 220,000 or so clones; roughly three quarters occur a single time. Clones ranked in the top ten supply about 1.7% of the sample.

What the research found in general, with its limitations: Some 15 rarely observed V segments, including chromosome 9 orphons, were excluded from the earlier analysis of almost 600 of the donors because counts were too low. A later genetic analysis reported fewer N-insertions in productive TCRs among donors in an Asian-associated ancestry cluster than the roughly 700-donor mean. HLA typing was unavailable for some donors at each locus, so association tests used only the typed subset. The study gave a list of about 170 TCR beta chains associated with cytomegalovirus. When HLA alleles, especially DR and DQ, strongly co-occurred, TCR associations were difficult to assign to individual alleles. The classifier was reported to diagnose cytomegalovirus status with high specificity and sensitivity in both the original cohort and the validation cohort. Correlated functional status among segregating V segments might be attributable to linkage disequilibrium, but an unknown experimental factor could not be ruled out. In a later analysis, TCR association rates were found to vary across HLA loci, with the most associated TCRs seen for DRB1 alleles and the fewest for HLA-C alleles. The cohort was sequenced for TCR beta chains only, and without alpha or paired-chain data the features that could be detected were limited. Some IMGT-functional V segments, including TRBV6-2 and TRBV6-3, could not be distinguished by the 87-base-pair reads and were therefore excluded. Several of the top co-occurrence clusters appeared to be linked to parvovirus B19, influenza, CMV and Epstein-Barr virus, according to a later analysis. Most CMV-associated TCR beta chains appeared to be HLA-restricted in a later analysis, and the HLA associations seemed to be driven largely by CMV exposure. While some public TCRs were present in many individuals, most TCR sequences turned up only very rarely across donors. In an earlier analysis of about 600 of the donors, most TCR beta V segments appeared in productive rearrangements about 90% or about 30% of the time, broadly matching IMGT annotations. For the cohort, immune exposure information was limited to CMV serostatus. A group of highly shared sequence variants was considered likely to be a technical artifact of the sequencing pipeline. In vitro tests confirmed that three of the cytomegalovirus-associated TCR beta chains recognize cytomegalovirus antigens. In a later genetic analysis, a missense DCLRE1C variant was associated with V-gene and J-gene trimming of TCR beta chains, and the association was replicated in an independent cohort. In a later analysis, HLA-associated TCR beta chains showed more clonal expansion and lower generation probabilities than non-associated chains that were equally common. Roughly uniform sequencing depth across donors was assumed in presence/absence analyses, although this assumption may not hold. A later analysis associated about 16,000 TCR beta sequences with specific HLA alleles at a false discovery rate of 0.05. According to the authors, the approach could potentially be generalized to other disease states and immunological phenotypes. A further reported finding was that TCR beta sequences accurately predicted the HLA-A and HLA-B alleles for most subjects in the first cohort.

CDR3 length: 16 amino acids, cysteine to phenylalanine. Here the CDR3 DNA is all that survives: 48 bases in frame from base 1. Reading the germline V gene gives CDR1 SGHVS and CDR2 FNYEAQ. V is shortened by 1 base, J by 1 base, and the region joining them spans 13 bases. Comments on this clone: Its antigen is still unknown. No much larger clone exists at a distance of one base, and base qualities are not known.

In total, 666 healthy bone marrow donors made up the cohort. At the time of sampling, all cohort members were nominally healthy, though unrecorded immune exposures were likely present. The donor was CMV seronegative and belonged to the group of under 400 seronegative cohort members. A peripheral blood sample was provided by each donor, and peripheral blood mononuclear cells were used for TCR beta sequencing. Genomic DNA was extracted from the blood cell samples with the Qiagen DNeasy Blood Extraction Kit. The sequence is built from TRBV7-6 and TRBJ2-5, and perhaps TRBD2 as D gene, on 6 matching bases. The receptor was derived from a man in his forties or fifties in good health and CMV-seronegative. Material for sequencing was PBMCs. The bases are TGTGCCAGCAGCTTAGTTTCTCTAGCGCTCCAAGAGACCCAGTACTTC. This is translated as CASSLVSLALQETQYF.